This T cell receptor beta chain was retrieved from a study of identical twins. TCRdb recomputed calls from the 5' RACE reads with MiXCR, one row per CDR3 protein. Of 500,000 to 600,000 distinct CDR3 sequences in the sample, roughly 21% were seen once. V lost 3 bases, J lost 3 bases, and 11 bases lay in between. The CDR3 contains 14 residues. These records were also assigned to another study, of T cells expressing NK-cell markers. Per that paper: Eight donors were sequenced, seven testing HCMV-seropositive and one testing seronegative. Clones of NKG2C+ T cells that had expanded were of unclear HCMV specificity.

The rearrangement joins TRBV12-3 or TRBV12-4 to TRBJ1-1; D is ambiguous. The sequence derives from a woman in her late teens or twenties in good health. The sequenced sample was CD4+ T cells sorted from blood. The CDR3 loop is CASSLGPRDTEAFF. In DNA, the CDR3 is TGTGCCAGCAGTTTGGGTCCTAGGGACACTGAAGCTTTCTTT.